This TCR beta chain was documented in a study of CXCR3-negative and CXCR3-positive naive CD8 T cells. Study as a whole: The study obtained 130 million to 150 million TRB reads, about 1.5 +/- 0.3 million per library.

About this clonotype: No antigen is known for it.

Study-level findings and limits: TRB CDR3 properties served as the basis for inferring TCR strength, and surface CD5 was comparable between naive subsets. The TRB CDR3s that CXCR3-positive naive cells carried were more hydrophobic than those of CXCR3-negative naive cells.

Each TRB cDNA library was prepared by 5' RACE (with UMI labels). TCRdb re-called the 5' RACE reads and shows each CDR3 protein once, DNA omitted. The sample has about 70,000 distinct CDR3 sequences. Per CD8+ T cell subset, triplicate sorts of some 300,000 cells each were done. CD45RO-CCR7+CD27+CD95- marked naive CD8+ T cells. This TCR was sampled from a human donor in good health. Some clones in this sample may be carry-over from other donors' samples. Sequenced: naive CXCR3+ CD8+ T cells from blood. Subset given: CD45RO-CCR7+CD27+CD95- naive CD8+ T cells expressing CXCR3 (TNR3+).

The CDR3 is CASSPRDTHIQYF. The chain employs TRBV7-9 and TRBJ2-4; with no DNA, the TCRdb D assignment of TRBD1 cannot be verified. Per the germline V gene, CDR1 is SEHNR and CDR2 is FQNEAQ (reference sequence). The CDR3 is 13 residues long.